There are a few counts of the clone carrying this T cell receptor (beta chain). This sample stems from a study of molecular identifiers for immune sequencing clone quantification. Study summary: In replicates, the authors split RNA from around 20,000 or 100,000 naive CD8 cells five ways and sequenced four.

One entry per CDR3 protein results from TCRdb running MiXCR on the PCR reads. The sample has about 68,000 distinct CDR3 sequences, less than 20% seen once. Germline-derived CDR1 and CDR2 are SEHNR and FQNEAQ (reference sequence). Losses at the gene ends were 4 bases for V and 6 bases for J; bases not matched to a gene: 7. The CDR3 runs 15 residues. The TCR originated in a human donor in good health. Some libraries in this study had Jurkat cell RNA spiked in. Source material: naive CD8+ T cells from blood, with Jurkat cell RNA spiked in. Noted subset: FACS-sorted CD8+CD4-CCR7+CD45RA+ naive T cells. The rearrangement uses TRBV7-9 and TRBJ2-1, with 9 bases matching TRBD2. DNA of the CDR3: TGTGCCAGCAGCTCATCGGGACTAGCTTTCAATGAGCAGTTCTTC. Protein sequence: CASSSSGLAFNEQFF. Complete variable domain (other parts from reference TRBV7-9 and TRBJ2-1): DTGVSQNPRHKITKRGQNVTFRCDPISEHNRLYWYRQTLGQGPEFLTYFQNEAQLEKSRLLSDRFSAERPKGSFSTLEIQRTEQGDSAMYLCASSSSGLAFNEQFFGPGTRLTVL.